The next 25 T cell receptor beta chains were all read from a single sample in a study of molecular identifiers for immune sequencing clone quantification. Using its own MiXCR run on the PCR reads, TCRdb lists one record per CDR3 protein. Seen here are some 100,000 distinct CDR3 sequences, 36% observed once, and the top ten hold around 3.9%. Material for sequencing was naive CD8+ T cells from blood, with Jurkat cell RNA spiked in. Subset specified: FACS-sorted CD8+CD4-CCR7+CD45RA+ naive T cells. Source of these receptors: a human donor in good health. Some libraries in this study had Jurkat cell RNA spiked in.

Points on this clonotype: A much larger clone differs from this one at a single base, so this may be a read error. Since the CDR3 does not end with the conserved phenylalanine or tryptophan, this likely comes from a read error. The chain is built from TRBV5-5 and TRBJ2-4; 7 bases line up with TRBD2. This CDR3 has 12 amino acids. CDR1 and CDR2 (germline): SGHKS, YYEKEE (reference sequence). V was pared by 2 bases and J by 8 bases, with 1 base of the junction left unmatched. The CDR3 DNA is TGTGCCAGCAGCTTAGCGGGGTACATTCAGTACCTC. This encodes CASSLAGYIQYL.

The chain recombines TRBV4-1 with TRBJ2-1; the D gene is possibly TRBD1 (6 bases). Germline V CDR1 and CDR2: MGHRA, YSYEKL. V lost 8 bases, J lost 12 bases, and 17 bases lay in between. The CDR3 sequence is 12 residues long. The CDR3 sequence: CASCLTGTVQFF. The CDR3 DNA reads as TGCGCCAGCTGCCTTACAGGGACCGTGCAGTTCTTC.

Concerning this clonotype: The junction differs from germline at one of its ends, possibly a read error. The rearrangement links TRBV20-1 to TRBJ2-3; 14 nucleotides line up with TRBD2. Germline loops: CDR1 DFQATT, CDR2 SNEGSKA (reference sequence). The CDR3 covers 15 residues. The CDR3 nucleotides read TGCAGTGCTCCAGGGACTAGCGGGAGAACAGATGCGCAGTATTTT. Protein: CSAPGTSGRTDAQYF.

The chain carries TRBV7-9 and TRBJ2-2; D gene uncertain. V lost 5 bases and J lost 4, with 14 bases in between. Germline V gives CDR1 SEHNR, CDR2 FQNEAQ (reference sequence). The CDR3 sequence is 15 residues long. The chain's CDR3 is CASSIVFPSTGELFF. CDR3 coding DNA: TGTGCCAGCAGCATAGTGTTCCCAAGCACCGGGGAGCTGTTTTTT.

The chain combines TRBV10-3 with TRBJ2-1; D ambiguous. CDR1 is ENHRY and CDR2 is SYGVKD in the germline V gene. The CDR3 extends over 15 amino acids. V was trimmed by 4 bases and J by 0 bases, leaving 10 bases between them. CDR3 residues: CAISVDIISYNEQFF. CDR3 bases: TGTGCCATCAGTGTAGACATCATCTCCTACAATGAGCAGTTCTTC.

A note on this clonotype: This may come from a read error, since a much larger clone is one base off. This chain connects TRBV29-1 to TRBJ2-7, with a tentative D call TRBD1 (5 bases). The V gene lost 6 bases and the J gene lost 2 bases, with 14 bases spanning the gap. CDR1 SQVTM and CDR2 ANQGSEA come from the germline V gene. CDR3 length equals 13 residues. For the CDR3, the DNA is TGCAGCGTCCGGGTCAGGGAAGCCTACGAGCAGTACTTC. It translates to CSVRVREAYEQYF.

Points on this clonotype: A much larger clone lies a single base off, so this may be a read error. The chain employs TRBV14 and TRBJ2-5; TRBD2 matches 9 bases. Germline-derived CDR1 and CDR2 are SGHDN and FVKESK. The CDR3 loop spans 15 amino acids. The CDR3 loop is CASGQETSGQETQYF. CDR3 coding DNA: TGTGCCAGCGGCCAAGAGACTAGCGGACAAGAGACCCAGTACTTC. Variable domain in full (rest from reference TRBV14 and TRBJ2-5): EAGVTQFPSHSVIEKGQTVTLRCDPISGHDNLYWYRRVMGKEIKFLLHFVKESKQDESGMPNNRFLAERTGGTYSTLKVQPAELEDSGVYFCASGQETSGQETQYFGPGTRLLVL.

This clonotype appeared many times. The chain employs TRBV29-1 and TRBJ2-4; D possibly corresponds to TRBD2 (5 bases). Germline lookup yields CDR1 SQVTM and CDR2 ANQGSEA. CDR3 length: 16 residues. V was clipped by 3 bases and J by 0 bases, with 15 bases between them. The DNA of the CDR3 is TGCAGCGTTGAGTCTGAGGGATTACTAGCCAAAAACATTCAGTACTTC. It translates to CSVESEGLLAKNIQYF.

CDR3 coding DNA: TGTGCCAGCAAGATACTAGCGGGAGCAAACACCGGGGAGCTGTTTTTT. The encoded protein is CASKILAGANTGELFF. This chain links TRBV7-2 with TRBJ2-2, with TRBD2 identical over 11 bases. The germline V gene has CDR1 SGHTA and CDR2 FQGNSA. This CDR3 contains 16 residues. The J segment lost 2 bases and the V segment lost 7 bases, leaving 6 bases of the junction unmatched.

This clonotype was counted ten times or more. V and J are TRBV29-1 and TRBJ2-7; TRBD1 matches 8 bases. Germline-derived CDR1 and CDR2 are SQVTM and ANQGSEA. This CDR3 spans 16 amino acids. Trimming took 1 base from V and 1 from J; bases not matched to a gene: 9. The CDR3 region is CSVEARRTGSSYEQYF. CDR3 sequence (DNA): TGCAGCGTTGAAGCCCGCCGGACAGGGTCGTCCTACGAGCAGTACTTC.

This clonotype was detected a few times. V and J are TRBV9 and TRBJ2-3, with D maybe TRBD2 (6 bases). The CDR3 is 17 residues long. Deletions cut 4 bases from V and 1 base from J, with 19 bases between. CDR1 and CDR2 from the germline V gene are SGDLS and YYNGEE. The CDR3 DNA is TGTGCCAGCAGCAACCCGCCTACCGGGAGTGGCACAGATACGCAGTATTTT. Its translation: CASSNPPTGSGTDTQYF. Filled out from reference TRBV9 and TRBJ2-3, the complete variable domain reads DSGVTQTPKHLITATGQRVTLRCSPRSGDLSVYWYQQSLDQGLQFLIQYYNGEERAKGNILERFSAQQFPDLHSELNLSSLELGDSALYFCASSNPPTGSGTDTQYFGPGTRLTVL.

The gene calls are TRBV28 and TRBJ2-7, with 7 bases aligning to TRBD1. Trimming took 3 bases from V and 5 from J; bases not matched to a gene: 7. Germline lookup yields CDR1 MDHEN and CDR2 SYDVKM. The CDR3 covers 14 residues. This CDR3 reads CASSFTGADNEQYF. DNA of the CDR3: TGTGCCAGCAGTTTTACAGGGGCCGACAACGAGCAGTACTTC.

Comments on this clonotype: The missing conserved phenylalanine or tryptophan at the end of this CDR3 makes a read error likely. The genes are TRBV28 and TRBJ2-4, with 10 bases matching TRBD2. Trimming cost V 3 bases and J 9 bases; bases outside gene matches: 8. CDR3 length equals 15 residues. In germline, CDR1 is MDHEN, CDR2 SYDVKM. The CDR3 DNA follows: TGTGCCAGCAGTTTTGGGCTAGCGGGAGCTGGCATTCAGTACTCC. It translates to CASSFGLAGAGIQYS.

The chain carries TRBV27 and TRBJ2-1; the D is unclear. CDR1 and CDR2 (germline): MNHEY, SMNVEV (reference sequence). V was pared by 6 bases and J by 6 bases, with 9 bases between. The CDR3 contains 12 residues. As DNA, the CDR3 is TGTGCCAGCAGGCTCATCGGCAATGAGCAGTTCTTC. It is translated as CASRLIGNEQFF.

This clonotype was detected only a few times. V is TRBV27 and J is TRBJ2-7; tentatively, D is TRBD1 (6 bases). V gave up 2 bases and J gave up 0 bases, with 8 bases separating them. The CDR3 covers 14 residues. From germline, CDR1 is MNHEY and CDR2 SMNVEV (reference sequence). The CDR3 nucleotides read TGTGCCAGCAGTTTAGGGGGCCTCTCCTACGAGCAGTACTTC. This codes for CASSLGGLSYEQYF.

This clonotype was detected only a few times. The chain links TRBV7-6 to TRBJ2-7, with D tentatively TRBD1 or TRBD2 (5 bases each). The CDR3 is made up of 14 amino acids. From germline, CDR1 is SGHVS and CDR2 FNYEAQ. V dropped 5 bases and J dropped 6 bases, with 17 bases sitting between them. CDR3 protein: CASSASLSGSEQYF. CDR3 in DNA: TGTGCCAGCAGCGCTAGCTTGTCAGGGTCCGAGCAGTACTTC.

On this clonotype itself: One base away lies a much larger clone, so this may be a sequencing read error. The chain carries TRBV28 and TRBJ2-5; a weak D match, TRBD2 (5 bases). V lost 6 bases to trimming and J lost 1 base, with 18 bases between them. The length of the CDR3 is 16 residues. The germline gives CDR1 MDHEN, CDR2 SYDVKM. CDR3 bases: TGTGCCAGCAGCCGCAAGAGGTCTAGCCCCCAAGAGACCCAGTACTTC. Translating gives CASSRKRSSPQETQYF. Looking up the rest from reference TRBV28 and TRBJ2-5 gives the full variable domain: DVKVTQSSRYLVKRTGEKVFLECVQDMDHENMFWYRQDPGLGLRLIYFSYDVKMKEKGDIPEGYSVSREKKERFSLILESASTNQTSMYLCASSRKRSSPQETQYFGPGTRLLVL.

Of note for this clonotype: This sequence may be a read error, since a much larger clone differs from it by one base. The chain has TRBV28 and TRBJ2-3; 12 nucleotides align to TRBD1. Germline V gives CDR1 MDHEN, CDR2 SYDVKM. The CDR3 loop spans 16 amino acids. The V segment lost 8 bases and the J segment 6 bases; nucleotides outside the gene matches: 12. The CDR3 loop is CASSPGQGAPSDTQYF. The CDR3 DNA reads as TGTGCCAGCTCCCCGGGACAGGGGGCGCCGAGTGATACGCAGTATTTT.

The chain is built from TRBV3-1 and TRBJ2-5; TRBD2 agrees at 9 bases. This CDR3 comprises 14 residues. Germline CDR1 and CDR2: LGHDT and YNNKEL (reference sequence). J lost 5 bases, V lost 7 bases, and 8 bases had no gene match. CDR3 coding DNA: TGTGCCAGCACACCCGCGGGAGGGGGCGAGACCCAGTACTTC. Its translation is CASTPAGGGETQYF.

The table lists this clonotype with many counts. The gene calls are TRBV29-1 and TRBJ2-5, with D unclear. The CDR3 is made up of 10 amino acids. The ends were cut back, 6 bases at V and 1 base at J, with 3 bases in the middle. Germline assignment: CDR1 SQVTM and CDR2 ANQGSEA. The CDR3 here is CSVSQETQYF. The CDR3 DNA is TGCAGCGTGTCCCAAGAGACCCAGTACTTC. The full variable domain, in which reference TRBV29-1 and TRBJ2-5 provide the parts outside the CDR3, is SAVISQKPSRDICQRGTSLTIQCQVDSQVTMMFWYRQQPGQSLTLIATANQGSEATYESGFVIDKFPISRPNLTFSTLTVSNMSPEDSSIYLCSVSQETQYFGPGTRLLVL.

The sample holds many counts of this clonotype. The gene calls are TRBV7-2 and TRBJ1-1; 7 bases are a match to TRBD1. CDR3 length: 14 residues. CDR1 SGHTA and CDR2 FQGNSA come from the germline V gene. J was trimmed by 1 base and V by 6 bases; bases with no gene match: 5. The CDR3 coding sequence is TGTGCCAGCAGTCACGGGACAGCGAACACTGAAGCTTTCTTT. It translates to CASSHGTANTEAFF.

The CDR3 is CASSLGGLSTYEQYF. Here the CDR3 DNA reads TGTGCCAGCAGCTTGGGCGGCCTATCAACCTACGAGCAGTACTTC. This chain links TRBV5-8 with TRBJ2-7; no clear D gene. The germline V and J ends were trimmed by 0 bases and 2 bases, with 12 bases remaining between them. CDR3 length equals 15 residues. Germline-derived CDR1 and CDR2 are SGHTS and YDEGEE.

This clonotype was seen more than once but under ten times. The V call is TRBV14, the J call TRBJ2-3, with D perhaps given as TRBD1 or TRBD2 (5 bases each). The CDR3 has 16 amino acids. V dropped 3 bases and J dropped 4 bases, with 17 bases sitting between them. Germline loops: CDR1 SGHDN, CDR2 FVKESK. This CDR3 is CASSQPYPRGADTQYF. The CDR3 coding sequence is TGTGCCAGCAGCCAGCCATACCCCAGAGGGGCAGATACGCAGTATTTT.

This clonotype was picked up a small number of times. V gene TRBV7-9 combines with J gene TRBJ2-7; tentatively, D is TRBD2 (6 bases). V lost 1 base and J 3 bases, leaving 10 bases between the germline ends. The CDR3 is 14 residues long. Germline V gene lookup returns CDR1 SEHNR and CDR2 FQNEAQ (reference sequence). The CDR3 nucleotides read TGTGCCAGCAGCTTAGAACTAGCTGACTACGAGCAGTACTTC. It is translated as CASSLELADYEQYF.

In this sample, this clonotype turned up a few times. CDR3: CASSQDWQGPPVNTEAFF. The CDR3 DNA follows: TGTGCCAGCAGCCAAGATTGGCAGGGCCCCCCGGTGAACACTGAAGCTTTCTTT. The chain uses TRBV4-2 and TRBJ1-1, with D possibly matching TRBD1 (5 bases). Deletions cut 0 bases from V and 0 bases from J, with 17 bases between. The CDR3 extends over 18 amino acids. Germline assignment: CDR1 LGHNA and CDR2 YNFKEQ.